Listed below are T cell receptor beta chains from one sample, sequenced in a study of PD-L1 blockade in urothelial cancer. Data came from immunoSEQ multiplex PCR; TCRdb stores just in-frame clones and leaves some out. The table lists 66,000 or so clones, about 88% of them singletons. This material consisted of PBMCs, taken around atezolizumab (anti-PD-L1) treatment. These receptors all stem from a man aged 55 to 70 with urothelial cancer. The CDR3 runs from the conserved cysteine through the conserved F or W. The D gene is left open where the match is weak. Clone sizes are given selectively: once, few, many, or a class where the clone is expanded.

v_gene: TRBV11-3
abundance: .
j_gene: TRBJ2-3
d_gene: .
CDR3aa: CASSLGGADTQYF
CDR3nt: TGTGCCAGCAGCTTAGGAGGAGCAGATACGCAGTATTTT

v_gene: TRBV7-3
abundance: .
j_gene: TRBJ2-1
d_gene: .
CDR3aa: CASSLVGLSMVDEQFF
CDR3nt: TGTGCCAGCAGCTTGGTAGGACTCTCCATGGTAGATGAGCAGTTCTTC

v_gene: TRBV5-1
abundance: .
j_gene: TRBJ1-1
d_gene: .
CDR3aa: CASSFQGGITEAFF
CDR3nt: TGCGCCAGCAGCTTCCAAGGCGGTATCACTGAAGCTTTCTTT

v_gene: TRBV28
abundance: .
j_gene: TRBJ2-4
d_gene: TRBD1
CDR3aa: CASSRTGGALNIQYF
CDR3nt: TGTGCCAGCAGCCGTACAGGGGGCGCATTAAACATTCAGTACTTC

v_gene: TRBV23-1
abundance: .
j_gene: TRBJ1-2
d_gene: .
CDR3aa: CASRGGGYGYTF
CDR3nt: TGCGCCAGCAGAGGGGGGGGCTATGGCTACACCTTC

v_gene: TRBV7-8
abundance: few
j_gene: TRBJ1-2
d_gene: TRBD1
CDR3aa: CASSYNRDRGKGYTF
CDR3nt: TGTGCCAGCAGCTACAACCGGGACAGGGGAAAGGGCTACACCTTC

v_gene: TRBV6-5
abundance: .
j_gene: TRBJ2-7
d_gene: TRBD2
CDR3aa: CASSKAGGLEQYF
CDR3nt: TGTGCCAGCTCAAAAGCGGGAGGTTTAGAGCAGTACTTC

v_gene: TRBV30
abundance: .
j_gene: TRBJ2-3
d_gene: .
CDR3aa: CAWSVPQSSSTDTQYF
CDR3nt: TGTGCCTGGAGTGTACCCCAGTCTTCAAGCACAGATACGCAGTATTTT

v_gene: TRBV6-1
abundance: .
j_gene: TRBJ2-7
d_gene: .
CDR3aa: CASSEWGGETYEQYF
CDR3nt: TGTGCCAGCAGTGAATGGGGGGGCGAGACCTACGAGCAGTACTTC

v_gene: TRBV5-6
abundance: .
j_gene: TRBJ1-2
d_gene: .
CDR3aa: CASSLVGGPFFYGYTF
CDR3nt: TGTGCCAGCAGCTTGGTGGGGGGGCCGTTTTTCTATGGCTACACCTTC

v_gene: TRBV5-4
abundance: .
j_gene: TRBJ1-1
d_gene: .
CDR3aa: CASSFTGSEAFF
CDR3nt: TGTGCCAGCAGCTTTACAGGGTCCGAAGCTTTCTTT

v_gene: TRBV5-1
abundance: .
j_gene: TRBJ2-7
d_gene: .
CDR3aa: CASSFAQGSTYEQYF
CDR3nt: TGCGCCAGCAGCTTCGCGCAGGGGTCGACCTACGAGCAGTACTTC

v_gene: TRBV5-8
abundance: .
j_gene: TRBJ2-7
d_gene: TRBD2
CDR3aa: CASNRGVSYEQYF
CDR3nt: TGTGCCAGCAATCGGGGGGTTTCCTACGAGCAGTACTTC

v_gene: TRBV2
abundance: .
j_gene: TRBJ1-2
d_gene: .
CDR3aa: CASSSPLYTF
CDR3nt: TGTGCCAGCAGTTCCCCCCTCTACACCTTC

v_gene: TRBV7-6
abundance: .
j_gene: TRBJ2-7
d_gene: TRBD2
CDR3aa: CASRVAGGNEQYF
CDR3nt: TGTGCCAGCAGGGTTGCGGGGGGAAACGAGCAGTACTTC

v_gene: TRBV28
abundance: .
j_gene: TRBJ1-5
d_gene: TRBD1
CDR3aa: CASSVSGGGSNQPQHF
CDR3nt: TGTGCCAGCAGCGTATCAGGGGGTGGGAGCAATCAGCCCCAGCATTTT

v_gene: TRBV9
abundance: few
j_gene: TRBJ1-5
d_gene: .
CDR3aa: CASSGGENQPQHF
CDR3nt: TGTGCCAGCAGCGGGGGGGAGAATCAGCCCCAGCATTTT

v_gene: TRBV25-1
abundance: .
j_gene: TRBJ1-5
d_gene: .
CDR3aa: CASSEYGAVGSHF
CDR3nt: TGTGCCAGCAGTGAATATGGGGCCGTGGGGTCCCATTTT

v_gene: TRBV21-1
abundance: .
j_gene: TRBJ1-1
d_gene: .
CDR3aa: CASSGRTATEAFF
CDR3nt: TGTGCCAGCAGCGGGCGGACAGCTACTGAAGCTTTCTTT

v_gene: TRBV29-1
abundance: .
j_gene: TRBJ2-1
d_gene: .
CDR3aa: CSVIPTTRDEQFF
CDR3nt: TGCAGCGTTATCCCCACTACGCGGGATGAGCAGTTCTTC

v_gene: TRBV28
abundance: .
j_gene: TRBJ2-1
d_gene: TRBD2
CDR3aa: CASSFPTGLAVNEQFF
CDR3nt: TGTGCCAGCAGTTTCCCGACTGGGCTAGCGGTCAATGAGCAGTTCTTC

v_gene: TRBV2
abundance: .
j_gene: TRBJ2-7
d_gene: TRBD1
CDR3aa: CASSEETGAYEQYF
CDR3nt: TGTGCCAGCAGTGAGGAGACAGGGGCATACGAGCAGTACTTC

v_gene: TRBV27
abundance: .
j_gene: TRBJ2-7
d_gene: TRBD1
CDR3aa: CASSPDRVISYEQYF
CDR3nt: TGTGCCAGCAGCCCTGACAGGGTAATTTCCTACGAGCAGTACTTC

v_gene: TRBV7-2
abundance: few
j_gene: TRBJ2-7
d_gene: TRBD2
CDR3aa: CASSFLAGPSPNEQYF
CDR3nt: TGTGCCAGCAGCTTCTTAGCGGGTCCCAGTCCCAACGAGCAGTACTTC

v_gene: TRBV12-5
abundance: few
j_gene: TRBJ2-7
d_gene: .
CDR3aa: CASAPLDHEQYF
CDR3nt: TGTGCTAGTGCCCCCCTAGACCACGAGCAGTACTTC

v_gene: TRBV30
abundance: .
j_gene: TRBJ1-1
d_gene: .
CDR3aa: CAWFRTMNTEAFF
CDR3nt: TGTGCCTGGTTCAGGACAATGAACACTGAAGCTTTCTTT

v_gene: TRBV10-3
abundance: .
j_gene: TRBJ2-1
d_gene: .
CDR3aa: CAISVQGGDEQFF
CDR3nt: TGTGCCATCAGTGTCCAGGGAGGCGATGAGCAGTTCTTC

v_gene: TRBV6-5
abundance: .
j_gene: TRBJ2-3
d_gene: .
CDR3aa: CASSYFYRPSTDTQYF
CDR3nt: TGTGCCAGCAGTTATTTTTACAGGCCTAGCACAGATACGCAGTATTTT

v_gene: TRBV4-2
abundance: .
j_gene: TRBJ2-1
d_gene: TRBD2
CDR3aa: CASSQVAQRELNNEQFF
CDR3nt: TGTGCCAGCAGCCAAGTGGCGCAGCGGGAGTTGAACAATGAGCAGTTCTTC

v_gene: TRBV6-5
abundance: .
j_gene: TRBJ2-5
d_gene: .
CDR3aa: CASRSQGRRETQYF
CDR3nt: TGTGCCAGCAGGAGTCAGGGGCGCAGGGAGACCCAGTACTTC

v_gene: TRBV6-1
abundance: .
j_gene: TRBJ1-2
d_gene: .
CDR3aa: CASSESRPPGGYTF
CDR3nt: TGTGCCAGCAGTGAATCTCGACCTCCGGGGGGCTACACCTTC

v_gene: TRBV7-2
abundance: .
j_gene: TRBJ1-1
d_gene: TRBD1
CDR3aa: CASSLGQGENTEAFF
CDR3nt: TGTGCCAGCAGCTTAGGACAGGGAGAGAACACTGAAGCTTTCTTT

v_gene: TRBV4-1
abundance: .
j_gene: TRBJ2-7
d_gene: TRBD2
CDR3aa: CASSQVSSGRYSYEQYF
CDR3nt: TGCGCCAGCAGCCAAGTCTCTAGCGGGAGGTACTCCTACGAGCAGTACTTC

v_gene: TRBV20-1
abundance: .
j_gene: TRBJ2-3
d_gene: .
CDR3aa: CSASEAQYF
CDR3nt: TGCAGTGCTAGTGAGGCGCAGTATTTT

v_gene: TRBV4-2
abundance: .
j_gene: TRBJ2-7
d_gene: TRBD2
CDR3aa: CASSQNTGGSYEQYF
CDR3nt: TGTGCCAGCAGTCAAAATACGGGAGGGTCCTACGAGCAGTACTTC

v_gene: TRBV5-1
abundance: once
j_gene: TRBJ2-2
d_gene: .
CDR3aa: CASSFSSQAQNTGELFF
CDR3nt: TGCGCCAGCAGCTTCTCATCCCAGGCTCAGAACACCGGGGAGCTGTTTTTT

v_gene: TRBV21-1
abundance: .
j_gene: TRBJ2-2
d_gene: .
CDR3aa: CASSKEETSGGTGELFF
CDR3nt: TGTGCCAGCAGCAAAGAAGAGACTAGCGGGGGCACCGGGGAGCTGTTTTTT

v_gene: TRBV6-6
abundance: .
j_gene: TRBJ1-2
d_gene: .
CDR3aa: CALAANYGYTF
CDR3nt: TGTGCCCTGGCGGCTAACTATGGCTACACCTTC

v_gene: TRBV7-6
abundance: .
j_gene: TRBJ1-4
d_gene: .
CDR3aa: CASSLGGAGEKLFF
CDR3nt: TGTGCCAGCAGCCTGGGAGGGGCGGGCGAAAAACTGTTTTTT

v_gene: TRBV27
abundance: .
j_gene: TRBJ2-7
d_gene: .
CDR3aa: CASSGRWGGAETF
CDR3nt: TGTGCCAGCAGTGGAAGGTGGGGGGGCGCTGAGACCTTC

v_gene: TRBV6-1
abundance: .
j_gene: TRBJ2-1
d_gene: .
CDR3aa: CASSESETVRLRVSPFF
CDR3nt: TGTGCCAGCAGTGAAAGCGAGACAGTGCGGCTACGGGTCAGTCCGTTCTTC

v_gene: TRBV11-3
abundance: .
j_gene: TRBJ2-5
d_gene: .
CDR3aa: CASSLGGLETQYF
CDR3nt: TGTGCCAGCAGCTTAGGGGGGCTAGAAACCCAGTACTTC

v_gene: TRBV5-1
abundance: few
j_gene: TRBJ1-2
d_gene: .
CDR3aa: CASSLNPEGAYGYTF
CDR3nt: TGCGCCAGCAGCTTGAATCCCGAGGGAGCCTATGGCTACACCTTC

v_gene: TRBV6-1
abundance: .
j_gene: TRBJ2-7
d_gene: .
CDR3aa: CASSGRYEQYF
CDR3nt: TGTGCCAGCAGTGGCAGATACGAGCAGTACTTC

v_gene: TRBV12-5
abundance: .
j_gene: TRBJ2-1
d_gene: TRBD1
CDR3aa: CASGLGQSSYNEQFF
CDR3nt: TGTGCTAGTGGTCTGGGACAGAGCTCCTACAATGAGCAGTTCTTC

v_gene: TRBV5-6
abundance: few
j_gene: TRBJ1-5
d_gene: TRBD1
CDR3aa: CASSRTGANQPQHF
CDR3nt: TGTGCCAGCAGCAGGACAGGGGCCAATCAGCCCCAGCATTTT

v_gene: TRBV4-1
abundance: .
j_gene: TRBJ2-7
d_gene: TRBD2
CDR3aa: CASSQNLAGGGSGEQYF
CDR3nt: TGCGCCAGCAGCCAAAATCTAGCGGGAGGGGGCTCTGGAGAGCAGTACTTC

v_gene: TRBV30
abundance: .
j_gene: TRBJ1-1
d_gene: .
CDR3aa: CAWSRTAFNTEAFF
CDR3nt: TGTGCCTGGAGTAGGACAGCTTTTAACACTGAAGCTTTCTTT

v_gene: TRBV2
abundance: .
j_gene: TRBJ2-3
d_gene: TRBD2
CDR3aa: CALRKTSGSTDTQYF
CDR3nt: TGTGCCTTACGTAAGACTAGCGGGAGTACAGATACGCAGTATTTT

v_gene: TRBV9
abundance: .
j_gene: TRBJ1-1
d_gene: .
CDR3aa: CASSVNRDPTEAFF
CDR3nt: TGTGCCAGCAGCGTAAACAGGGACCCCACTGAAGCTTTCTTT

v_gene: TRBV15
abundance: .
j_gene: TRBJ1-2
d_gene: TRBD1
CDR3aa: CATSRDLYRGGTGYTF
CDR3nt: TGTGCCACCAGCAGAGACCTTTACAGGGGTGGGACTGGCTACACCTTC

v_gene: TRBV6-1
abundance: .
j_gene: TRBJ1-5
d_gene: .
CDR3aa: CAGSGTARNQPQHF
CDR3nt: TGTGCCGGGAGTGGGACTGCGCGAAATCAGCCCCAGCATTTT

v_gene: TRBV9
abundance: .
j_gene: TRBJ2-3
d_gene: TRBD2
CDR3aa: CASSVDSSGPDTQYF
CDR3nt: TGTGCCAGCAGCGTAGATTCTAGCGGGCCAGATACGCAGTATTTT